Shown below are 27 T cell receptor beta chains from a single sample sequenced in a study of chemoradiotherapy in HPV16-positive cancers. Profiling relied on immunoSEQ multiplex PCR, and the TCRdb table lists in-frame clones only, not all of them. Seen here are over 10,000 clones, roughly 88% observed once, and the top ten hold almost 6%. The specimen comprised blood, sampled from a patient who underwent chemoradiotherapy. The receptors derive from a human donor with HPV-associated anogenital cancer.

This chain connects TRBV7-3 to TRBJ2-5; D is unclear. Trimming took off 6 bases at V and 2 bases at J, with 10 bases between the two ends. CDR1 is SGHTA, CDR2 FQGTGA, per germline. This CDR3 comprises 13 residues. The CDR3 sequence: CASRRTPQETQYF. DNA for the CDR3: TGTGCCAGCAGGCGAACTCCTCAAGAGACCCAGTACTTC.

The chain is built from TRBV6-1 and TRBJ2-5, with 12 positions matching TRBD1. The CDR3 sequence is 17 residues long. Germline V gene sequence: CDR1 MNHNS, CDR2 SASEGT. V dropped 1 base and J dropped 5; count of bases not matched to a gene: 8. CDR3 loop: CASSEEAGTGGRETQYF. The CDR3 DNA follows: TGTGCCAGCAGTGAAGAGGCCGGGACAGGGGGCCGGGAGACCCAGTACTTC.

A few counts support this clone. The chain combines TRBV5-1 with TRBJ1-6; D remains ambiguous. Germline CDR1 reads SGHRS; CDR2 reads YFSETQ. V was clipped by 0 bases and J by 4 bases, with 5 bases between them. This CDR3 spans 14 amino acids. CDR3 in amino acids: CASSLEGYNSPLHF. Here the CDR3 DNA reads TGCGCCAGCAGCTTGGAGGGTTATAATTCACCCCTCCACTTT.

The V gene is TRBV18, the J gene TRBJ2-1, with 10 bases identical to TRBD2. This CDR3 spans 19 amino acids. J was trimmed by 1 base and V by 1 base; bases with no gene match: 10. Germline V gene data show CDR1 as KGHSH and CDR2 as LQKENI. In nucleotides, the CDR3 is TGTGCCAGCTCACCACTCTCAAGCGGGGGGGCTATATCCTACAATGAGCAGTTCTTC. Translated, it gives CASSPLSSGGAISYNEQFF. Using reference TRBV18 and TRBJ2-1 for the parts outside the CDR3, the full variable domain is NAGVMQNPRHLVRRRGQEARLRCSPMKGHSHVYWYRQLPEEGLKFMVYLQKENIIDESGMPKERFSAEFPKEGPSILRIQQVVRGDSAAYFCASSPLSSGGAISYNEQFFGPGTRLTVL.

This clone was found a few times. The chain employs TRBV11-2 and TRBJ2-7; 7 bases fit TRBD2. J gave up 5 bases and V 8 bases, and 12 bases lay outside the gene matches. The CDR3 length is 14 residues. Per the germline V gene, CDR1 is SGHAT and CDR2 is FQNNGV. In nucleotides, the CDR3 is TGTGCCAGCGGGGGGACTATCGTTCACGACGAGCAGTACGTC. It codes for CASGGTIVHDEQYV.

The chain has TRBV5-1 and TRBJ2-3; no definite D call. This CDR3 is 14 amino acids long. Trimming removed 0 bases at V and 2 bases at J, with 7 bases between. Germline CDR1 SGHRS, CDR2 YFSETQ. The CDR3 sequence: CASSLEQDTDTQYF. DNA for the CDR3: TGCGCCAGCAGCTTGGAACAAGACACAGATACGCAGTATTTT.

V gene TRBV19 combines with J gene TRBJ1-3; D uncertain. This CDR3 region has 13 residues. Looked up from germline, CDR1 is LNHDA and CDR2 is SQIVND (reference sequence). V lost 3 bases, J lost 3 bases, and 6 bases lay in between. The CDR3 DNA reads as TGTGCCAGTAGTATCGAAAATGGAAACACCATATATTTT. Translating gives CASSIENGNTIYF.

This clone is termed medium-sized. The rearrangement links TRBV7-6 to TRBJ2-5; D remains unclear. The V and J ends lost 2 bases and 7 bases respectively, with 11 bases between them. Germline V gene lookup returns CDR1 SGHVS and CDR2 FNYEAQ. This CDR3 contains 13 residues. The CDR3 is CASSLLGSGTQYF. Written as DNA, the CDR3 is TGTGCCAGCAGCTTATTAGGGTCAGGGACCCAGTACTTC.

The CDR3 loop reads CASSQSPKADSRANVLTF. The CDR3 nucleotides are TGTGCCAGCAGCCAATCACCTAAGGCTGACAGTCGGGCCAACGTCCTGACTTTC. The rearrangement joins TRBV11-1 to TRBJ2-6; D is perhaps TRBD1 (5 bases). Germline V CDR1 and CDR2: SGHAT, FQDESV (reference sequence). V was trimmed by 5 bases and J by 5 bases, leaving 22 bases between them. There are 18 residues in the CDR3.

This rearrangement joins TRBV19 to TRBJ2-2; a weak D match, TRBD2 (5 bases). The CDR3 length is 14 residues. Germline CDR1 and CDR2: LNHDA and SQIVND (reference sequence). Trimming took off 3 bases at V and 6 bases at J, with 11 bases between the two ends. The CDR3: CASSMKHGAGELFF. The CDR3 DNA reads TGTGCCAGTAGTATGAAACACGGGGCCGGGGAGCTGTTTTTT.

V and J are TRBV11-3 and TRBJ2-2, with 9 bases matching TRBD1. Germline CDR1 SGHNT, CDR2 YENEEA. With 5 bases clipped from V and 7 bases from J, the junction kept 11 bases outside the gene matches. The CDR3 has 16 residues. The CDR3 loop reads CASSPGQGRIGGELFF. In nucleotides, the CDR3 is TGTGCCAGCAGCCCAGGACAGGGGAGGATAGGCGGGGAGCTGTTTTTT.

The CDR3 region has the DNA TGTGCCAGCAGCTCGCCCCAGCATTTT. Encoded protein: CASSSPQHF. V usage is TRBV7-1 and J usage is TRBJ1-5; D remains unclear. TRBV7-1 is an ORF, and what it does is uncertain. Trimming left V 3 bases short and J 9 bases short, with 0 bases between. This CDR3 has 9 amino acids.

This sequence joins TRBV11-2 and TRBJ1-2; D may be TRBD1 (5 bases). The V gene lost 2 bases and the J gene lost 4 bases, with 17 bases spanning the gap. The germline V gene has CDR1 SGHAT and CDR2 FQNNGV. The CDR3 consists of 16 residues. The CDR3 reads CASSLIRGEPPYGYTF. The CDR3 region has the DNA TGTGCCAGCAGCTTAATAAGGGGAGAACCACCCTATGGCTACACCTTC.

The rearrangement uses TRBV9 and TRBJ1-1, with a weak D call TRBD1 (6 bases). Trimming removed 4 bases at V and 1 base at J, with 14 bases between. Germline loops: CDR1 SGDLS, CDR2 YYNGEE. The CDR3 has 15 amino acids. The CDR3 DNA follows: TGTGCCAGCAGCCCCCGACAGGAAAGGAACACTGAAGCTTTCTTT. This gives the protein CASSPRQERNTEAFF.

This clone has a handful of counts. The chain uses TRBV9 and TRBJ1-5; TRBD1 is a possible D gene (6 bases). Trimming pared 3 bases from V and 2 bases from J, leaving 9 bases between. Germline CDR1 SGDLS, CDR2 YYNGEE. The CDR3 is 14 amino acids. The CDR3 sequence is CASSDGTRNQPQHF. In DNA form, the CDR3 reads TGTGCCAGCAGCGACGGGACACGCAATCAGCCCCAGCATTTT.

This clone has only a few counts. This chain connects TRBV5-4 to TRBJ1-1, with D unclear. CDR3 length: 14 residues. The V gene lost 1 base and the J gene lost 6 bases, with 13 bases spanning the gap. Germline values: CDR1 SGHNT, CDR2 YYREEE (reference sequence). The CDR3 nucleotides are TGTGCCAGCAGCTTGTATAACAGCTATTCTGAAGCTTTCTTT. Protein: CASSLYNSYSEAFF.

The chain joins TRBV20-1 to TRBJ1-4, with D uncertain. CDR1 is DFQATT and CDR2 is SNEGSKA in the germline V gene (reference sequence). Deletions cut 3 bases from V and 7 bases from J, with 6 bases between. The CDR3 consists of 11 residues. This CDR3 is CSASIREKLFF. CDR3 coding DNA: TGCAGTGCTAGTATTCGTGAAAAACTGTTTTTT.

This chain's CDR3 is CASSLGPIQETQYF. The CDR3 DNA reads as TGTGCCAGCAGCTTAGGACCTATCCAAGAGACCCAGTACTTC. The rearrangement joins TRBV7-2 to TRBJ2-5; no firm D call. Germline CDR1 reads SGHTA; CDR2 reads FQGNSA. V was cut by 1 base and J by 1 base, with 7 bases left in between. The CDR3 loop spans 14 amino acids.

This chain connects TRBV11-3 to TRBJ2-5, with TRBD2 matching over 11 bases. Per germline, CDR1 SGHNT and CDR2 YENEEA. This CDR3 contains 15 residues. V gave up 5 bases and J gave up 4 bases; unmatched junction bases: 6. CDR3 coding DNA: TGTGCCAGCAGCAGTAGCGGGGGGGCCGGAGAGACCCAGTACTTC. Encoded protein: CASSSSGGAGETQYF.

The chain carries TRBV4-1 and TRBJ1-3, with a tentative D call TRBD1 (5 bases). The ends were cut back, 3 bases at V and 0 bases at J, with 9 bases in the middle. Germline loops: CDR1 MGHRA, CDR2 YSYEKL. This CDR3 spans 15 amino acids. CDR3 sequence (DNA): TGCGCCAGCAGCCAGTCAGGGACCTCTGGAAACACCATATATTTT. Translating gives CASSQSGTSGNTIYF.

This chain joins TRBV9 and TRBJ2-5; 7 bases match TRBD1. This CDR3 is 13 amino acids long. Per germline, CDR1 SGDLS and CDR2 YYNGEE. V gave up 3 bases and J gave up 9 bases; unmatched junction bases: 8. The CDR3 DNA reads as TGTGCCAGCAGCGCAGGACAGGTCGGATCCCAGTACTTC. It specifies CASSAGQVGSQYF.

The chain joins TRBV12-1 to TRBJ1-1. TRBV12-1 is designated a pseudogene. The CDR3 loop spans 11 amino acids. The CDR3: CASSHGCEAFF. The CDR3 nucleotides are TGTGCCAGCTCACACGGGTGTGAAGCTTTCTTT.

This sequence joins TRBV9 and TRBJ1-2; D is ambiguous. Germline CDR1 is SGDLS and CDR2 is YYNGEE. Trimming left V 1 base short and J 4 bases short, with 14 bases between. The CDR3 runs to 15 residues. The CDR3 DNA is TGTGCCAGCAGCGTATCGGGTTCCTCAAGCTATGGCTACACCTTC. It yields the protein CASSVSGSSSYGYTF.

The chain uses TRBV19 and TRBJ2-2; tentative D call: TRBD2 (5 bases). The germline V gene encodes CDR1 LNHDA and CDR2 SQIVND (reference sequence). The V end lost 4 bases, the J end lost 5 bases, and 11 bases lay between the germline ends. The CDR3 contains 14 residues. The CDR3 coding sequence is TGTGCCAGTAGTACCCGAACGGGAACCGGGGAGCTGTTTTTT. Translation: CASSTRTGTGELFF.

The rearrangement links TRBV6-1 to TRBJ1-3; D not resolved. V was trimmed by 1 base and J by 8 bases, leaving 9 bases between them. Germline V gives CDR1 MNHNS, CDR2 SASEGT. The CDR3 has 13 amino acids. CDR3 nucleotide sequence: TGTGCCAGCAGTGAAGGACCCGGATACACCATATATTTT. This sequence encodes CASSEGPGYTIYF.

V and J are TRBV7-9 and TRBJ2-5; TRBD2 aligns across 8 bases. The CDR3 contains 14 residues. The ends lost 3 bases at V and 4 bases at J; junction bases unmatched: 4. Germline V CDR1 and CDR2: SEHNR, FQNEAQ (reference sequence). DNA of the CDR3: TGTGCCAGCAGCTTCGGGGGGGCCGGAGAGACCCAGTACTTC. It is translated as CASSFGGAGETQYF.

The table lists this clone with a few counts. The genes are TRBV5-1 and TRBJ1-2, with D tentatively TRBD1 (6 bases). Deletions cut 0 bases from V and 7 bases from J, with 10 bases between. The CDR3 sequence is 13 residues long. Germline CDR1 reads SGHRS; CDR2 reads YFSETQ. The CDR3 nucleotides are TGCGCCAGCAGCTTGGAACAGGGAAGTGGCTACACCTTC. Translating gives CASSLEQGSGYTF. Full variable domain (remainder filled in from reference TRBV5-1 and TRBJ1-2): KAGVTQTPRYLIKTRGQQVTLSCSPISGHRSVSWYQQTPGQGLQFLFEYFSETQRNKGNFPGRFSGRQFSNSRSEMNVSTLELGDSALYLCASSLEQGSGYTFGSGTRLTVV.